The rows below give T cell receptor beta chains drawn from one sample of a study of T cell responses to AZD1222 COVID-19 vaccine. Clones were read by immunoSEQ multiplex PCR, and TCRdb kept only the in-frame ones, dropping some. The table records more than 85,000 clones, around 76% of them present only once. Sample: peripheral blood, taken on day 0 of AZD1222 vaccination. These receptors were collected from an adult in good health. CDR3s leave out the opening cysteine and the closing phenylalanine or tryptophan. The D gene is left open where the match is weak.

d_call: NA; v_call: TRBV6-4; j_call: TRBJ2-2; cdr3_aa: ASSDEGGPTGELF
d_call: NA; v_call: TRBV20-1; j_call: TRBJ1-2; cdr3_aa: SASFTGLANYGYT
d_call: TRBD1; v_call: TRBV18; j_call: TRBJ1-2; cdr3_aa: ASSPWGQRDGYT
d_call: NA; v_call: TRBV6-6; j_call: TRBJ1-5; cdr3_aa: ASSPGYTGKGNQPQH
d_call: NA; v_call: TRBV13; j_call: TRBJ1-1; cdr3_aa: ASSLEGGGTAF
d_call: NA; v_call: TRBV28; j_call: TRBJ1-2; cdr3_aa: ASSLQEYGYT
d_call: TRBD2; v_call: TRBV6-4; j_call: TRBJ2-3; cdr3_aa: ASSSGGATDTQY
d_call: NA; v_call: TRBV5-4; j_call: TRBJ2-7; cdr3_aa: ASSLDTGGEYEQY
d_call: NA; v_call: TRBV5-6; j_call: TRBJ1-5; cdr3_aa: ASSLAGRLSNQPQH
d_call: NA; v_call: TRBV21-1; j_call: TRBJ2-5; cdr3_aa: ASSGLPSTIQETQY
d_call: NA; v_call: TRBV23-1; j_call: TRBJ1-2; cdr3_aa: ASSQGGPRGYT
d_call: TRBD2; v_call: TRBV3-1/TRBV3-2; j_call: TRBJ2-5; cdr3_aa: ASSQPRVAGGRSQETQY
d_call: NA; v_call: TRBV27; j_call: TRBJ1-1; cdr3_aa: ASSALKFAIMNTEAF
d_call: NA; v_call: TRBV7-2; j_call: TRBJ1-5; cdr3_aa: ASSVSGTNNQPQH
d_call: NA; v_call: TRBV7-2; j_call: TRBJ2-7; cdr3_aa: ASSLPSNSASPYEQY
d_call: NA; v_call: TRBV10-3; j_call: TRBJ2-2; cdr3_aa: AISEGTAYRDTGELF
d_call: NA; v_call: TRBV27; j_call: TRBJ2-7; cdr3_aa: ASSLKGSYEQY
d_call: NA; v_call: TRBV9; j_call: TRBJ1-2; cdr3_aa: ASSVDGGVNYGYT
d_call: NA; v_call: TRBV12-5; j_call: TRBJ2-1; cdr3_aa: ASGLDSGNEQF
d_call: NA; v_call: TRBV12-3/TRBV12-4; j_call: TRBJ2-2; cdr3_aa: ASSLGSGELF
d_call: TRBD1; v_call: TRBV10-3; j_call: TRBJ1-6; cdr3_aa: AISPGQAPSPLH
d_call: TRBD1; v_call: TRBV29-1; j_call: TRBJ1-1; cdr3_aa: SVQQGRHTEAF
d_call: NA; v_call: TRBV19; j_call: TRBJ1-1; cdr3_aa: ASSTPGTARRAF
d_call: NA; v_call: TRBV6-5; j_call: TRBJ1-5; cdr3_aa: ASSTHRADNQPQH
d_call: NA; v_call: TRBV5-1; j_call: TRBJ1-4; cdr3_aa: ASSLPTSETLGYEKLF
d_call: TRBD1; v_call: TRBV6-5; j_call: TRBJ2-7; cdr3_aa: ATRQGLGEQY
d_call: NA; v_call: TRBV27; j_call: TRBJ1-4; cdr3_aa: ASSLSLSAIREKLF
d_call: NA; v_call: TRBV15; j_call: TRBJ2-7; cdr3_aa: ATSIGRGSSYEQY
d_call: TRBD2; v_call: TRBV6-1; j_call: TRBJ2-3; cdr3_aa: ASSELAGADTQY
d_call: NA; v_call: TRBV12-3/TRBV12-4; j_call: TRBJ1-1; cdr3_aa: ASRPTAVTEAF
d_call: NA; v_call: TRBV7-2; j_call: TRBJ2-7; cdr3_aa: ASTVSTGSSYEQY
d_call: NA; v_call: TRBV7-2; j_call: TRBJ1-2; cdr3_aa: ASSFAQAGKVGYT
d_call: NA; v_call: TRBV10-3; j_call: TRBJ2-3; cdr3_aa: AISDRERSTDTQY
d_call: NA; v_call: TRBV7-7; j_call: TRBJ1-1; cdr3_aa: ASSFGLNTEAF
d_call: NA; v_call: TRBV30; j_call: TRBJ1-1; cdr3_aa: AWTGVNTEAF
d_call: NA; v_call: TRBV9; j_call: TRBJ2-5; cdr3_aa: ASSVEGGVGQETQY
d_call: TRBD1; v_call: TRBV27; j_call: TRBJ1-2; cdr3_aa: ASSTWTGKDGYT
d_call: NA; v_call: TRBV12-3/TRBV12-4; j_call: TRBJ2-1; cdr3_aa: ASSSLYGSQF
d_call: TRBD2; v_call: TRBV5-8; j_call: TRBJ2-1; cdr3_aa: ASSSGGAKNNEQF
d_call: NA; v_call: TRBV6-5; j_call: TRBJ2-7; cdr3_aa: ASSYQAPPTYEQY
d_call: NA; v_call: TRBV12-3/TRBV12-4; j_call: TRBJ1-1; cdr3_aa: ASSQHESTEAF
d_call: NA; v_call: TRBV7-9; j_call: TRBJ2-5; cdr3_aa: ASSLGGYQETQY
d_call: TRBD1; v_call: TRBV6-2/TRBV6-3; j_call: TRBJ2-2; cdr3_aa: ASSSGQGTGELF
d_call: TRBD1; v_call: TRBV2; j_call: TRBJ2-7; cdr3_aa: AGDRGLIYEQY
d_call: NA; v_call: TRBV7-8; j_call: TRBJ1-5; cdr3_aa: ASSLRGPNQPQH
d_call: NA; v_call: TRBV4-2; j_call: TRBJ2-6; cdr3_aa: ASSQDPSTGANVLT
d_call: NA; v_call: TRBV21-1; j_call: TRBJ2-1; cdr3_aa: ASSKGGGQGPGNEQF